The 7 T cell receptor beta chains below were found in one sample sequenced in a study of blood T cell repertoires in COVID-19. Repertoires were generated with immunoSEQ multiplex PCR, while TCRdb's copy carries only in-frame clones and drops some. The table records about 15,000 clones, 60% to 80% of them present only once. The sample taken for sequencing was peripheral blood. These TCRs come from a human donor in a cohort sampled during active COVID-19.

This clone was picked up a small number of times. The chain employs TRBV19 and TRBJ1-1; possible D gene TRBD1, 5 bases. Looked up from germline, CDR1 is LNHDA and CDR2 is SQIVND (reference sequence). Trimming took 1 base from V and 3 from J, leaving 6 bases between them. This CDR3 comprises 13 residues. CDR3 region: CASSIAGDTEAFF. The CDR3 bases are TGTGCCAGTAGTATAGCGGGGGACACTGAAGCTTTCTTT.

The chain has TRBV27 and TRBJ2-1; D remains ambiguous. V was cut by 5 bases and J by 5 bases, with 4 bases left in between. This CDR3 has 11 residues. Germline CDR1 and CDR2: MNHEY and SMNVEV (reference sequence). The CDR3 nucleotides read TGTGCCAGCAGTCTAAACAATGAGCAGTTCTTC. Residues: CASSLNNEQFF.

This clone turned up a few times. V and J are TRBV19 and TRBJ1-5; tentatively, D is TRBD1 (6 bases). Trimming pared 3 bases from V and 10 bases from J, leaving 16 bases between. Germline lookup yields CDR1 LNHDA and CDR2 SQIVND (reference sequence). The CDR3 length is 14 residues. The CDR3 sequence is CASSIPSPGGPQHF. The CDR3 DNA reads TGTGCCAGTAGTATCCCGAGCCCGGGGGGCCCCCAGCATTTT.

V is TRBV6-5 and J is TRBJ2-3; TRBD1 aligns across 8 bases. With 8 bases clipped from V and 0 bases from J, the junction kept 4 bases outside the gene matches. This CDR3 contains 14 residues. Germline CDR1 and CDR2: MNHEY and SVGAGI. The CDR3 nucleotides read TGTGCCAGCCTCCACAGGGGGAGCACAGATACGCAGTATTTT. It codes for CASLHRGSTDTQYF.

This clone ranks as large (0.1 to 1%). V and J are TRBV24-1 and TRBJ2-1; D may be TRBD2 (6 bases). This CDR3 spans 12 amino acids. CDR1 is KGHDR, CDR2 SFDVKD, per germline. Deletions cut 5 bases from V and 5 bases from J, with 6 bases between. The CDR3 DNA is TGTGCCACCAGTGGGGGGGACAATGAGCAGTTCTTC. As protein: CATSGGDNEQFF.

The rearrangement uses TRBV27 and TRBJ2-1; TRBD1 matches at 12 bases. Trimming took 1 base from V and 6 from J; bases not matched to a gene: 1. Germline assignment: CDR1 MNHEY and CDR2 SMNVEV (reference sequence). The CDR3 length is 15 residues. The CDR3 protein is CASSLLGQGANEQFF. The CDR3 DNA reads TGTGCCAGCAGTTTATTGGGACAGGGGGCCAATGAGCAGTTCTTC.

This clone was picked up a small number of times. This chain connects TRBV3-1 (or the pseudogene TRBV3-2) to TRBJ2-7, with TRBD2 matching 8 bases. CDR1 LGHDT and CDR2 YNNKEL come from the germline V gene (reference sequence). The CDR3 is 15 residues long. The J segment lost 8 bases and the V segment lost 3 bases, leaving 12 bases of the junction unmatched. CDR3 residues: CASSHTAGASTQQYF. In nucleotides, the CDR3 is TGTGCCAGCAGCCATACAGCGGGAGCCTCTACGCAGCAGTACTTC.